Listed here are 12 T cell receptor beta chains from one sample, sequenced in a study of T cells after yellow fever vaccination. TCRdb analysed the 5' RACE reads with MiXCR anew, one entry per CDR3 protein. The table shows 100,000 to 150,000 distinct CDR3 sequences, with over 8% occurring only once. Source: CD8+ T cells sorted from PBMCs, taken on the day of the yellow fever booster vaccination. Receptors were obtained from a man younger than 35 who received the YFV17D yellow fever vaccine.

This clonotype was observed a few times. V is TRBV15 and J is TRBJ2-1; possibly TRBD2 for D (7 bases). Trimming pared 3 bases from V and 8 bases from J, leaving 20 bases between. The germline CDR1 and CDR2 sequences are LNHNV and YYDKDF (reference sequence). This CDR3 is 16 amino acids long. The CDR3 DNA is TGTGCCACCAGCAGCTTTACCGGGACGGGGGGCGATGAGCAGTTCTTC. Protein product: CATSSFTGTGGDEQFF.

This clonotype was seen a few times. The rearrangement links TRBV27 to TRBJ2-1; D not resolved. Deletions cut 3 bases from V and 3 bases from J, with 12 bases between. Germline CDR1 MNHEY, CDR2 SMNVEV (reference sequence). The CDR3 spans 15 residues. The CDR3 sequence is CASSFQPGNYNEQFF. As DNA, the CDR3 is TGTGCCAGCAGTTTTCAGCCAGGAAACTACAATGAGCAGTTCTTC.

This chain links TRBV5-1 with TRBJ2-5; tentatively, D is TRBD1 or TRBD2 (5 bases each). V was cut by 1 base and J by 0 bases, with 10 bases left in between. CDR3 length equals 15 residues. Germline CDR1 is SGHRS and CDR2 is YFSETQ. The CDR3 region has the DNA TGCGCCAGCAGCTTGTGGGGGAATCACCAAGAGACCCAGTACTTC. It is translated as CASSLWGNHQETQYF.

This chain links TRBV7-2 with TRBJ2-7, with D possibly being TRBD2 (5 bases). CDR3 size: 11 residues. V was clipped by 2 bases and J by 9 bases, with 8 bases between them. Germline CDR1 SGHTA, CDR2 FQGNSA. The CDR3 nucleotides are TGTGCCAGCAGCTTATCCGGGGTGCAGTACTTC. It specifies CASSLSGVQYF.

V is TRBV6-5 and J is TRBJ2-2; a weak D match, TRBD2 (7 bases). Germline CDR1 MNHEY, CDR2 SVGAGI. The V end lost 0 bases, the J end lost 4 bases, and 12 bases lay between the germline ends. The CDR3 sequence is 16 residues long. The CDR3 reads CASSYSFRGGTGELFF. As DNA, the CDR3 is TGTGCCAGCAGTTACTCGTTTAGGGGGGGCACCGGGGAGCTGTTTTTT.

This clonotype was observed a few times. The V and J genes are TRBV24-1 and TRBJ2-1; TRBD2 matches 8 bases. Trimming removed 6 bases from V and 7 bases from J; junction bases left unmatched: 13. This CDR3 is 16 amino acids long. Germline V gives CDR1 KGHDR, CDR2 SFDVKD. CDR3 loop: CATSSLRSGGANEQFF. Here the CDR3 DNA reads TGTGCCACCAGTTCTCTCCGATCGGGGGGGGCGAATGAGCAGTTCTTC.

This clonotype was observed a few times. The chain has TRBV29-1 and TRBJ2-7; D unresolved. V lost 1 base and J lost 0, with 1 base in between. Germline-derived CDR1 and CDR2 are SQVTM and ANQGSEA. The CDR3 loop spans 11 amino acids. The CDR3 loop is CSVEVSYEQYF. CDR3 DNA: TGCAGCGTTGAAGTCTCCTACGAGCAGTACTTC.

The sample holds a few counts of this clonotype. The chain links TRBV12-3 or TRBV12-4 to TRBJ2-5; TRBD2 aligns across 9 bases. The V segment lost 4 bases and the J segment 4 bases; nucleotides outside the gene matches: 4. The CDR3 length is 14 residues. The CDR3 is CASSSGLAGETQYF. In nucleotides, the CDR3 is TGTGCCAGCAGTTCGGGACTAGCTGGAGAGACCCAGTACTTC.

The gene calls are TRBV7-9 and TRBJ1-2; no clear D. The CDR3 loop spans 12 amino acids. The germline V gene encodes CDR1 SEHNR and CDR2 FQNEAQ (reference sequence). Trimming removed 1 base from V and 8 bases from J, with 8 bases in between. CDR3 nucleotide sequence: TGTGCCAGCAGCTTAGGGAAGTCCGGCTACACCTTC. Its protein product is CASSLGKSGYTF.

This clonotype has a handful of counts. The rearrangement joins TRBV12-3 or TRBV12-4 to TRBJ1-1, with D hard to call. Trimming left V 2 bases short and J 1 base short, with 8 bases between. This CDR3 spans 14 amino acids. The CDR3 DNA follows: TGTGCCAGCAGTTTATCTCCAGAGAACACTGAAGCTTTCTTT. It is translated as CASSLSPENTEAFF.

The chain uses TRBV7-6 and TRBJ2-7, with TRBD1 matching 11 bases. The junction had 2 bases not matched to a gene; V was cut back by 5 bases and J by 5 bases. The CDR3 runs 13 residues. The germline V gene has CDR1 SGHVS and CDR2 FNYEAQ. The CDR3 loop reads CASSQGQGDEQYF. CDR3 sequence (DNA): TGTGCCAGCAGCCAGGGACAGGGGGACGAGCAGTACTTC.

This clonotype has a count of ten or more. The chain joins TRBV28 to TRBJ2-3; TRBD1 matches 7 bases. Trimming cost V 6 bases and J 11 bases; bases outside gene matches: 8. The CDR3 extends over 12 amino acids. The germline V gene encodes CDR1 MDHEN and CDR2 SYDVKM. The CDR3 spells CASSRTGVQQYF. The DNA for the CDR3 is TGTGCCAGCAGCCGAACAGGGGTACAGCAGTATTTT.